This is a list of T cell receptor beta chains from one sample in a study of technical replicates of blood from a handful of donors. Libraries were prepared by immunoSEQ multiplex PCR; TCRdb keeps only in-frame clonotypes and omits some of them. The table shows roughly 14,000 clones, with about four fifths occurring only once. Sequencing was performed on PBMCs. The source is a human donor in good health. Each CDR3 is given with its conserved first and last residue. A D gene is named only where the DNA matches it firmly. Where a row states a size, it is once, few, many or the class of an expanded clone; other rows omit it.

D: TRBD2
J: TRBJ2-1
V: TRBV7-2
size: .
CDR3: CASSLVLLAETYNEQFF
DNA: TGTGCCAGCAGCTTAGTTTTACTAGCGGAGACCTACAATGAGCAGTTCTTC

D: .
J: TRBJ2-3
V: TRBV6-6
size: .
CDR3: CASSFGGGTDTQYF
DNA: TGTGCCAGCAGTTTCGGCGGTGGCACAGATACGCAGTATTTT

D: .
J: TRBJ2-3
V: TRBV11-3
size: .
CDR3: CASAKQSSTDTQYF
DNA: TGTGCCAGCGCGAAACAGTCTAGCACAGATACGCAGTATTTT

D: TRBD2
J: TRBJ2-3
V: TRBV30
size: .
CDR3: CAWIASGSSYTQYF
DNA: TGTGCCTGGATAGCTAGCGGGAGTTCATATACGCAGTATTTT

D: .
J: TRBJ2-7
V: TRBV11-2
size: .
CDR3: CASSSQGEEYF
DNA: TGTGCCAGCAGCTCACAGGGCGAGGAGTACTTC

D: TRBD2
J: TRBJ2-7
V: TRBV5-1
size: once
CDR3: CATGLGTSGRFDIYEQYF
DNA: TGCGCCACGGGACTAGGGACTAGCGGGAGATTTGATATCTACGAGCAGTACTTC

D: TRBD2
J: TRBJ2-5
V: TRBV7-8
size: .
CDR3: CASSKGGGSGQETQYF
DNA: TGTGCCAGCAGTAAAGGCGGGGGGAGCGGACAAGAGACCCAGTACTTC

D: TRBD2
J: TRBJ2-5
V: TRBV9
size: .
CDR3: CASSSGLAGVFGMETQYF
DNA: TGTGCCAGCAGCTCCGGACTAGCGGGAGTTTTTGGGATGGAGACCCAGTACTTC

D: TRBD1
J: TRBJ1-4
V: TRBV7-9
size: .
CDR3: CASSPPQGGNEKLFF
DNA: TGTGCCAGCAGCCCCCCACAGGGGGGGAATGAAAAACTGTTTTTT

D: TRBD2
J: TRBJ2-5
V: TRBV14
size: few
CDR3: CASSLGLAGVETQYF
DNA: TGTGCCAGCAGCCTGGGACTAGCGGGAGTAGAGACCCAGTACTTC

D: .
J: TRBJ1-2
V: TRBV29-1
size: .
CDR3: CSAGQQSGGYTF
DNA: TGCAGCGCTGGACAGCAGAGTGGTGGCTACACCTTC